This T cell receptor (beta chain) was captured in a study of T-cell reconstitution after alpha-beta-depleted transplantation in children. Library preparation (for TCRbeta) was performed with unique molecular identifiers. One entry per CDR3 protein results from TCRdb running MiXCR on the PCR reads. In the table there are 250,000 to 300,000 distinct CDR3 sequences, nearly 10% of which are singletons. Trimming shortened V by 6 bases and J by 5 bases, and 14 bases separated the two germline ends. This CDR3 spans 14 amino acids. This clonotype was seen at least ten times. The TCR was taken from a human donor who donated a stem cell graft to a child with SCID. The sequences come from PBMCs from the stem cell graft donor, collected from the stem cell graft. The genes are TRBV12-3 or TRBV12-4 and TRBJ2-1; D is undetermined. CDR3 amino acids: CASSSFLLNNEQFF. CDR3 bases: TGTGCCAGCAGCTCATTCTTGCTGAACAATGAGCAGTTCTTC.